The 30 T cell receptor beta chains below come from one sample, sequenced in a study of blood T cell repertoires in COVID-19. Libraries were prepared by immunoSEQ multiplex PCR; TCRdb keeps only in-frame clonotypes and omits some of them. Among around 150,000 clones, about 90% were seen once, and the ten largest hold less than 4.5%. The sample taken for sequencing was peripheral blood. These receptor sequences come from a woman aged 60-75 years with active or convalescent COVID-19.

The V call is TRBV12-3 or TRBV12-4, the J call TRBJ1-1, with D possibly matching TRBD1 (5 bases). CDR3 length: 12 residues. Trimming pared 7 bases from V and 6 bases from J, leaving 12 bases between. The CDR3 spells CASNAPGSEAFF. The CDR3 coding sequence is TGTGCCAGCAACGCCCCAGGGTCTGAAGCTTTCTTT.

The gene calls are TRBV7-9 and TRBJ2-3; the D gene is possibly TRBD1 (5 bases). CDR1 and CDR2 from the germline V gene are SEHNR and FQNEAQ (reference sequence). The CDR3 spans 17 residues. With 6 bases removed from V and 5 bases from J, the gap between germline ends came to 24 bases. In DNA form, the CDR3 reads TGTGCCAGCAGTCTAAGGGCTCTACAAGCACAGGTAGATACGCAGTATTTT. Amino acids: CASSLRALQAQVDTQYF.

The chain combines TRBV3-1 (or the pseudogene TRBV3-2) with TRBJ1-5; TRBD1 is a possible D gene (6 bases). This CDR3 region has 14 residues. Trimming took off 1 base at V and 4 bases at J, with 8 bases between the two ends. In germline, CDR1 is LGHDT, CDR2 YNNKEL (reference sequence). CDR3 nucleotides: TGTGCCAGCAGCCAAGTAAGGGGGAATCAGCCCCAGCATTTT. Protein product: CASSQVRGNQPQHF.

The chain links TRBV5-1 to TRBJ1-2, with a possible D match to TRBD1 (6 bases). Between the trimmed V and J ends, which lost 4 bases and 3 bases, there was a span of 13 bases. The CDR3 has 14 amino acids. From germline, CDR1 is SGHRS and CDR2 YFSETQ. CDR3 in amino acids: CASSPSGGDYGYTF. CDR3 sequence (DNA): TGCGCCAGCAGCCCCTCGGGGGGCGACTATGGCTACACCTTC.

The chain recombines TRBV11-2 with TRBJ1-6, with 7 bases that match TRBD1. The junction had 10 bases not matched to a gene; V was cut back by 5 bases and J by 9 bases. CDR3 length equals 15 residues. The germline gives CDR1 SGHAT, CDR2 FQNNGV. The CDR3 loop reads CASSPATTGFSPLHF. For the CDR3, the DNA is TGTGCCAGCAGCCCAGCCACGACAGGGTTTTCACCCCTCCACTTT.

The chain joins TRBV2 to TRBJ1-2; D is possibly TRBD1 (6 bases). Germline values: CDR1 SNHLY, CDR2 FYNNEI. The CDR3 has 12 residues. Trimming removed 2 bases at V and 7 bases at J, with 8 bases between. The CDR3 spells CASSEQGPGYTF. For the CDR3, the DNA is TGTGCCAGCAGTGAACAGGGGCCTGGCTACACCTTC.

V and J are TRBV11-3 and TRBJ2-3; a weak D match, TRBD1 (6 bases). Germline CDR1 is SGHNT and CDR2 is YENEEA. The V end lost 4 bases, the J end lost 0 bases, and 11 bases lay between the germline ends. The CDR3 runs 15 residues. In DNA form, the CDR3 reads TGTGCCAGCAGCTCACAGGGACCTAGCACAGATACGCAGTATTTT. Encoded protein: CASSSQGPSTDTQYF.

The chain couples TRBV7-8 to TRBJ2-3; D is perhaps TRBD2 (5 bases). Per germline, CDR1 SGHVS and CDR2 FQNEAQ. The CDR3 totals 15 residues. Trimming shortened V by 2 bases and J by 2 bases, and 11 bases separated the two germline ends. The CDR3 region has the DNA TGTGCCAGCAGCTTACGGCCGGGGTACACAGATACGCAGTATTTT. Translating gives CASSLRPGYTDTQYF.

V and J are TRBV7-2 and TRBJ1-4; TRBD1 might be the D (6 bases). This CDR3 contains 16 residues. In germline, CDR1 is SGHTA, CDR2 FQGNSA. The germline V and J ends were trimmed by 5 bases and 7 bases, with 20 bases remaining between them. The CDR3 coding sequence is TGTGCCAGCAGCCCCTACCGGGGGGGGCACGGTGAAAAACTGTTTTTT. Its translation: CASSPYRGGHGEKLFF. Full variable domain (outside the CDR3, taken from reference TRBV7-2 and TRBJ1-4): GAGVSQSPSNKVTEKGKDVELRCDPISGHTALYWYRQSLGQGLEFLIYFQGNSAPDKSGLPSDRFSAERTGGSVSTLTIQRTQQEDSAVYLCASSPYRGGHGEKLFFGSGTQLSVL.

The chain carries TRBV7-8 and TRBJ1-5; 7 bases align to TRBD1. The CDR3 length is 14 residues. V was pared by 3 bases and J by 4 bases, with 3 bases of the junction left unmatched. Germline values: CDR1 SGHVS, CDR2 FQNEAQ. The DNA for the CDR3 is TGTGCCAGCAGCTTCGGGACAGAGAATCAGCCCCAGCATTTT. The encoded protein is CASSFGTENQPQHF. Using reference TRBV7-8 and TRBJ1-5 for the parts outside the CDR3, the full variable domain is GAGVSQSPRYKVAKRGQDVALRCDPISGHVSLFWYQQALGQGPEFLTYFQNEAQLDKSGLPSDRFFAERPEGSVSTLKIQRTQQEDSAVYLCASSFGTENQPQHFGDGTRLSIL.

The J gene is TRBJ1-3, the V gene TRBV6-5; D remains unclear. V was cut by 6 bases and J by 4 bases, with 4 bases left in between. The CDR3 loop spans 11 amino acids. Germline CDR1 reads MNHEY; CDR2 reads SVGAGI. CDR3 bases: TGTGCCAGCAGCCGGGGAAACACCATATATTTT. Encoded protein: CASSRGNTIYF.

The rearrangement links TRBV18 to TRBJ1-2, with D possibly being TRBD1 (6 bases). There are 14 residues in the CDR3. V lost 2 bases, J lost 4 bases, and 11 bases lay in between. The germline V gene has CDR1 KGHSH and CDR2 LQKENI. CDR3 loop: CASSPSGVGYGYTF. The CDR3 DNA reads TGTGCCAGCTCACCATCAGGGGTGGGCTATGGCTACACCTTC.

The rearrangement uses TRBV5-1 and TRBJ1-2; a possible D gene is TRBD1 (5 bases). Germline lookup yields CDR1 SGHRS and CDR2 YFSETQ. Between the trimmed V and J ends, which lost 5 bases and 0 bases, there was a span of 11 bases. This CDR3 spans 14 amino acids. The CDR3 loop reads CASRKDIANYGYTF. The CDR3 region has the DNA TGCGCCAGCAGGAAGGACATCGCTAACTATGGCTACACCTTC.

The chain couples TRBV7-2 to TRBJ2-1; TRBD2 matches at 10 bases. CDR1 and CDR2 from the germline V gene are SGHTA and FQGNSA. This CDR3 is 18 amino acids long. Unmatched junction bases numbered 6, after V lost 1 base and J lost 0 bases. CDR3 in amino acids: CASSLGLAGESSYNEQFF. In DNA, the CDR3 is TGTGCCAGCAGCTTAGGGCTAGCGGGGGAGAGCTCCTACAATGAGCAGTTCTTC.

The chain has TRBV20-1 and TRBJ2-2; TRBD2 aligns across 7 bases. The CDR3 consists of 15 residues. CDR1 is DFQATT and CDR2 is SNEGSKA in the germline V gene (reference sequence). Trimming removed 3 bases from V and 5 bases from J; junction bases left unmatched: 9. The CDR3 bases are TGCAGTGCTAGTGAGGAAGGGAGGGGAACCGGGGAGCTGTTTTTT. As protein: CSASEEGRGTGELFF.

There are a few counts of this clone. The chain employs TRBV6-2 or TRBV6-3 and TRBJ2-5; D gene unclear. The CDR3 extends over 13 amino acids. Trimming shortened V by 0 bases and J by 2 bases, and 4 bases separated the two germline ends. Germline lookup yields CDR1 MNHEY and CDR2 SVGEGT. CDR3 sequence reads: CASSYSRQETQYF. CDR3 coding DNA: TGTGCCAGCAGTTACTCACGGCAAGAGACCCAGTACTTC.

This chain joins TRBV2 and TRBJ2-5, with TRBD2 as a possible D gene (6 bases). V was pared by 4 bases and J by 5 bases, with 11 bases between. CDR3 length: 13 amino acids. Germline values: CDR1 SNHLY, CDR2 FYNNEI. In DNA, the CDR3 is TGTGCCAGCAGTGTGTCTAGCGTGGAGACCCAGTACTTC. Amino acid sequence: CASSVSSVETQYF.

The chain combines TRBV5-8 with TRBJ1-2, with D hard to call. Trimming left V 0 bases short and J 8 bases short, with 11 bases between. The CDR3 loop spans 13 amino acids. Germline V gene lookup returns CDR1 SGHTS and CDR2 YDEGEE. CDR3 bases: TGTGCCAGCAGCTTGGTTATGTCGTTGGGCTACACCTTC. It specifies CASSLVMSLGYTF. Filled out from reference TRBV5-8 and TRBJ1-2, the complete variable domain reads EAGVTQSPTHLIKTRGQQATLRCSPISGHTSVYWYQQALGLGLQFLLWYDEGEERNRGNFPPRFSGRQFPNYSSELNVNALELEDSALYLCASSLVMSLGYTFGSGTRLTVV.

V usage is TRBV11-2 and J usage is TRBJ2-4; TRBD1 aligns across 7 bases. Germline V gives CDR1 SGHAT, CDR2 FQNNGV. The length of the CDR3 is 17 residues. Trimming cost V 5 bases and J 3 bases; bases outside gene matches: 13. CDR3 sequence reads: CASSPRAGGVGKNIQYF. The CDR3 coding sequence is TGTGCCAGCAGCCCCAGGGCAGGGGGTGTAGGCAAAAACATTCAGTACTTC.

The CDR3 is CAISGKGEGNYGYTF. CDR3 nucleotide sequence: TGTGCCATCAGTGGAAAGGGGGAAGGAAACTATGGCTACACCTTC. This sequence joins TRBV10-3 and TRBJ1-2; TRBD1 might be the D (6 bases). The CDR3 totals 15 residues. Germline CDR1 is ENHRY and CDR2 is SYGVKD. The V end was cut by 4 bases, the J end by 2 bases, with 14 bases between.

This chain connects TRBV18 to TRBJ2-3; D possibly corresponds to TRBD1 (6 bases). The CDR3 runs 14 residues. V was pared by 0 bases and J by 5 bases, with 9 bases between. Germline lookup yields CDR1 KGHSH and CDR2 LQKENI. The CDR3 DNA reads as TGTGCCAGCTCACCACCACAGGGTAAAGATACGCAGTATTTT. It specifies CASSPPQGKDTQYF.

The chain combines TRBV30 with TRBJ1-2; the match to TRBD1 covers 7 bases. This CDR3 comprises 14 residues. Germline CDR1 GTSNPN, CDR2 SVGIG (reference sequence). The V gene end was trimmed by 3 bases and the J gene end by 5 bases; junction bases not matched to a gene: 9. The CDR3 here is CAWRATTGTYGYTF. CDR3 DNA: TGTGCCTGGAGAGCGACGACAGGGACGTATGGCTACACCTTC.

The J gene is TRBJ2-3, the V gene TRBV29-1, with D hard to call. Germline-derived CDR1 and CDR2 are SQVTM and ANQGSEA. CDR3 length: 14 amino acids. Trimming stripped 0 bases from V and 8 bases from J, with 15 bases between. CDR3 sequence: CSVEDGSLRATQYF. The CDR3 DNA reads TGCAGCGTTGAAGACGGGTCCCTACGTGCTACGCAGTATTTT.

V usage is TRBV7-6 and J usage is TRBJ1-5; no clear D. CDR1 is SGHVS, CDR2 FNYEAQ, per germline. The CDR3 totals 13 residues. Trimming left V 4 bases short and J 5 bases short, with 9 bases between. CDR3 protein: CASSSLGDQPQHF. The CDR3, as DNA: TGTGCCAGCAGCTCGCTGGGCGATCAGCCCCAGCATTTT. The full variable domain, in which reference TRBV7-6 and TRBJ1-5 provide the parts outside the CDR3, is GAGVSQSPRYKVTKRGQDVALRCDPISGHVSLYWYRQALGQGPEFLTYFNYEAQQDKSGLPNDRFSAERPEGSISTLTIQRTEQRDSAMYRCASSSLGDQPQHFGDGTRLSIL.

This clone was seen more than once but under ten times. CDR3 amino acids: CASSPDRTGELFF. The CDR3 nucleotides read TGTGCCAGCTCTCCGGACAGGACCGGGGAGCTGTTTTTT. The chain combines TRBV18 with TRBJ2-2; 7 bases are a match to TRBD1. The germline gives CDR1 KGHSH, CDR2 LQKENI. V trimming: 6 bases; J trimming: 5 bases; junction bases outside the gene matches: 3. CDR3 length: 13 amino acids.

The chain joins TRBV19 to TRBJ1-2, with 7 positions matching TRBD1. V lost 7 bases to trimming and J lost 3 bases; unmatched junction nucleotides: 8. Looked up from germline, CDR1 is LNHDA and CDR2 is SQIVND (reference sequence). The CDR3 is 14 residues long. The CDR3 spells CASTSSRGDYGYTF. CDR3 bases: TGTGCCAGTACCTCCTCCAGGGGGGACTATGGCTACACCTTC.

The rearrangement uses TRBV7-2 and TRBJ2-3, with 7 bases aligning to TRBD1. Germline values: CDR1 SGHTA, CDR2 FQGNSA. This CDR3 has 16 amino acids. The junction had 8 bases not matched to a gene; V was cut back by 5 bases and J by 0 bases. CDR3 bases: TGTGCCAGCAGCCAGGGGGAAAAGCGGAGCACAGATACGCAGTATTTT. It yields the protein CASSQGEKRSTDTQYF.

The V call is TRBV15, the J call TRBJ2-2, with D maybe TRBD1 (5 bases). CDR3 length equals 15 residues. V was clipped by 3 bases and J by 4 bases, with 12 bases between them. The germline V gene has CDR1 LNHNV and CDR2 YYDKDF (reference sequence). The CDR3 DNA reads as TGTGCCACCAGCAGTCTAGAGCAGGGCACCGGGGAGCTGTTTTTT. Its translation: CATSSLEQGTGELFF.

The gene calls are TRBV5-4 and TRBJ1-1; weak D call: TRBD1 (6 bases). Germline V gives CDR1 SGHNT, CDR2 YYREEE (reference sequence). Trimming stripped 4 bases from V and 0 bases from J, with 22 bases between. This CDR3 is 18 amino acids long. DNA for the CDR3: TGTGCCAGCAGCGTTAAAAGGGTTACAGGGACGGTGAACACTGAAGCTTTCTTT. Translation: CASSVKRVTGTVNTEAFF.

The chain combines TRBV9 with TRBJ2-7; maybe TRBD1 (5 bases). The length of the CDR3 is 14 residues. From germline, CDR1 is SGDLS and CDR2 YYNGEE. V was trimmed by 0 bases and J by 6 bases, leaving 13 bases between them. The CDR3 reads CASSVEQGPFEQYF. The CDR3 DNA reads TGTGCCAGCAGCGTAGAGCAGGGTCCGTTCGAGCAGTACTTC.